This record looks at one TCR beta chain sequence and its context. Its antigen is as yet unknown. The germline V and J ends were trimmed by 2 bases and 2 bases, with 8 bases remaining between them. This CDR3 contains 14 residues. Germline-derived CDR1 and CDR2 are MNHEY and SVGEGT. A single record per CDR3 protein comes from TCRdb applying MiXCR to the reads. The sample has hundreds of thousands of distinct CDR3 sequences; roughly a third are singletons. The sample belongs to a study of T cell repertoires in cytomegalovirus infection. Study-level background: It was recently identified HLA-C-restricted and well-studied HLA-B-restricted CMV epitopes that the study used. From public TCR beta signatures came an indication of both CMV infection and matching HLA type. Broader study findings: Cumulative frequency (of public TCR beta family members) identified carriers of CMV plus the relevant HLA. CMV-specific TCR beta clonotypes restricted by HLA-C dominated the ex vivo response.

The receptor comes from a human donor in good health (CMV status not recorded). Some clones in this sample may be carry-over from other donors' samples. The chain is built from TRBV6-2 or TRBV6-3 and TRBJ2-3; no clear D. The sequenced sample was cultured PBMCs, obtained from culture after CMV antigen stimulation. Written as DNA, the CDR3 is TGTGCCAGCAGTTACCGGATAACCACAGATACGCAGTATTTT. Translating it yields CASSYRITTDTQYF.